This T cell receptor (beta chain) was identified in a study of blood T cell repertoires in COVID-19. As for the study in general: Researchers got acute and convalescent COVID-19 samples from the United States, Italy and Spain.

There are a few counts of this clone. Enrolment of Seattle patients took place during active infection, and they were followed longitudinally. The CDR3 contains 15 residues. V lost 5 bases to trimming and J lost 0 bases; unmatched junction nucleotides: 5. Germline CDR1 is MNHEY and CDR2 is SMNVEV (reference sequence). Original processing notes: How many nucleated cells were present was estimated from reference gene primer amplification. Produced via immunoSEQ multiplex PCR; TCRdb's table is partial and in-frame only. V and J calls and clone size follow that table, whereas D and trimming were derived from the DNA. The data contain about 480,000 clones, about 91% of them singletons.

Sequencing was performed on peripheral blood. This sequence was found in a woman in her forties or fifties with COVID-19, enrolled during active disease. V gene TRBV27 combines with J gene TRBJ1-1; TRBD1 agrees at 8 bases. The CDR3 bases are TGTGCCAGCAGTCCCCGGACAGGGCTGAACACTGAAGCTTTCTTT. This sequence encodes CASSPRTGLNTEAFF.